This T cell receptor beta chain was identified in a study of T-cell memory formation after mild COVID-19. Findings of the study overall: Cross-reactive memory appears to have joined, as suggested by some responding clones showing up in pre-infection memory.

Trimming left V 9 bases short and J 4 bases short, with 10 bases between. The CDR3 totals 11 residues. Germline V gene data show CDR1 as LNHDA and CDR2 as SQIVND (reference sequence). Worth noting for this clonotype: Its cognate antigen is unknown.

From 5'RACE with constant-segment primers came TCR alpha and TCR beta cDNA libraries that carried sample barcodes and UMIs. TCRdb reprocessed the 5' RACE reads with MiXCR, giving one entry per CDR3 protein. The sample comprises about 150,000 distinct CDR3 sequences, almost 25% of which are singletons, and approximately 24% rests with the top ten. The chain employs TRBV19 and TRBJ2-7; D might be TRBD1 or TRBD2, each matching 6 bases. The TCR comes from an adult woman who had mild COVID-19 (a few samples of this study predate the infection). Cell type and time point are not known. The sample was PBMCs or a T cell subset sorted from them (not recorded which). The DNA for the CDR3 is TGTGCCAGCAGGAGGGGGTACGAGCAGTACTTC. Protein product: CASRRGYEQYF. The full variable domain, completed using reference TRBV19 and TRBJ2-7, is DGGITQSPKYLFRKEGQNVTLSCEQNLNHDAMYWYRQDPGQGLRLIYYSQIVNDFQKGDIAEGYSVSREKKESFPLTVTSAQKNPTAFYLCASRRGYEQYFGPGTRLTVT.